The clone carrying this TCR beta chain was counted ten times or more. Its antigen is unknown. V was pared by 4 bases and J by 4 bases, with 7 bases of the junction left unmatched. The CDR3 is 15 residues long. Germline-derived CDR1 and CDR2 are MNHEY and SVGEGT. The data were obtained in a study of Graves' ophthalmopathy and Graves' hyperthyroidism. Ophthalmopathy-affected donors exhibited moderate-to-severe activity, CAS ≥3, NOSPECS ≥4, and duration under 3 months. Excluded: other autoimmune disease, uncontrolled infection, pregnancy or lactation. Clinical symptoms, serum thyroxine, TRAb, thyroid ultrasound and orbital computed tomography determined diagnosis. The sequenced template was RNA, covering the TCR beta CDR3 region. HTBI-primed first-round RT-PCR preceded second-round multiplex PCR. TCRdb processed the multiplex PCR reads anew with MiXCR; each CDR3 protein has one entry. The data hold approximately 160,000 distinct CDR3 sequences, with about two fifths observed a single time.

Study-level findings and limits: Cross-validated, the 13-signature model showed 87.88%/81.08% sensitivity/specificity, and 80%/75% in the test set.

The chain carries TRBV6-2 or TRBV6-3 and TRBJ2-7; 10 nucleotides match TRBD2. Sequenced material: peripheral blood. The source is a man younger than 45 with Graves' ophthalmopathy. CDR3 protein: CASSSSSGRLYEQYF. CDR3 DNA sequence: TGTGCCAGCAGTTCTTCTAGCGGGAGACTGTACGAGCAGTACTTC.